This TCR beta chain was sequenced for a study of breast tumors, draining lymph nodes, adjacent tissues (dated by TCRdb to 2016 to 2017). Regarding the research as a whole: In breast cancer patients, the study compared the TCR beta repertoires of tumor, adjacent nontumor tissue and axillary lymph nodes. In human breast cancer, the study set out to evaluate how tumor, surrounding tissue and draining lymph node repertoires relate to one another and whether T cells may move between these sites.

The full study reports these points: Rather than being directly demonstrated, the conclusion that tumor T cells originate in lymph nodes was presented as consistent with a hypothesis. Tumor T-cell repertoires showed less diversity than lymph node repertoires and more diversity than nontumor tissue repertoires, and tumor T-cell repertoires showed preferential V and J gene usage. Tumor and nontumor tissue repertoires were significantly more similar in luminal-like than in basal-like breast cancer. A scenario in which most tumor T cells derive from the lymph node and then expand within tumor tissue was judged to be consistent with the data.

Including cysteine and phenylalanine, the CDR3 has 13 amino acids. Only the CDR3 portion is preserved as DNA: 39 bases, with reading frame beginning at the first base. According to the germline V gene (reference sequence), CDR1 reads LNHDA and CDR2 reads SQIVND. Cut back by 5 bases and 0 bases, the V and J ends lie 7 bases apart. TCRdb lists the instrument as Illumina HiSeq 2000. Multiplex PCR amplification was used to generate the TCR beta chain libraries. High-throughput sequencing was used to analyze the amplified TCR beta chain products. TCRdb's own reprocessing of the public reads used fastp at Q25 and MiXCR and kept productive beta chains. Rows matching on CDR3 protein sequence are summarized as one entry with the most common DNA and genes. The sample table shows 80,000 to 130,000 distinct CDR3 sequences, and 21% are seen once. Less than 1.5% of the sample comes from the top ten. As for this clonotype: The antigen this receptor binds is unknown. No base quality information exists; no much larger clone differs at one position.

The axillary draining lymph nodes of breast cancer patients were the source of the lymph node samples. The rearrangement combines TRBV19 with TRBJ1-1; TRBD1 is a possible D gene, resting on 6 matching bases. This TCR came from a female donor with breast cancer. Some clones in this sample may be carry-over from other donors' samples. The sequencing input was axillary lymph node tissue. The CDR3 has the sequence CASSSGVNTEAFF. The DNA reads as follows: TGTGCCAGTAGTTCAGGGGTGAACACTGAAGCTTTCTTT.